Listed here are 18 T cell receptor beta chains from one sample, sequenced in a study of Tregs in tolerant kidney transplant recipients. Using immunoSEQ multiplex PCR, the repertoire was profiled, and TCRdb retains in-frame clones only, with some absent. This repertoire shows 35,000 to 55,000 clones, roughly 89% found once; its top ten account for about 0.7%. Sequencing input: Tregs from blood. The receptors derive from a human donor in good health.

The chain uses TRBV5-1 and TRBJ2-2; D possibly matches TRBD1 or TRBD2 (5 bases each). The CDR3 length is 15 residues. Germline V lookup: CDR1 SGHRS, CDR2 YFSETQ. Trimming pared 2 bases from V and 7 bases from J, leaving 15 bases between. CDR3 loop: CASSLLRDGRGELFF. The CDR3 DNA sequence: TGCGCCAGCAGCTTACTACGGGACGGACGCGGGGAGCTGTTTTTT.

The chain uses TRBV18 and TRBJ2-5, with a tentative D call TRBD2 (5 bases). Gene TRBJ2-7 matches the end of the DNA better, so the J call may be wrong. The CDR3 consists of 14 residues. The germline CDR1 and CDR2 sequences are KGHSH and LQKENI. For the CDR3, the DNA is TGTGCCAGCTCCCGGGAAAGTTTTACCTACGAGCAGTACTTC. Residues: CASSRESFTYEQYF.

The CDR3 spells CASSEGIAGIADTQYF. For the CDR3, the DNA is TGTGCCAGCAGTGAAGGAATAGCGGGGATCGCAGATACGCAGTATTTT. The J gene is TRBJ2-3, the V gene TRBV6-4; 8 nucleotides agree with TRBD2. This CDR3 contains 16 residues. V shed 3 bases and J 4 bases; nucleotides not matched to a gene: 9. Germline CDR1 and CDR2: MRHNA and SNTAGT.

CDR3 coding DNA: TGTGCCAGCAGTTTAAAAGCGGCTCGCACAGATACGCAGTATTTT. Encoded protein: CASSLKAARTDTQYF. The chain joins TRBV27 to TRBJ2-3, with D possibly matching TRBD2 (5 bases). The CDR3 is 15 amino acids. Germline CDR1 is MNHEY and CDR2 is SMNVEV (reference sequence). The V and J ends lost 2 bases and 1 base respectively, with 10 bases between them.

CDR3 nucleotides: TGCGCCAGCAGTCATCAACAGGGCAATGGCTACACCTTC. It translates to CASSHQQGNGYTF. V gene TRBV23-1 combines with J gene TRBJ1-2, with D tentatively TRBD1 (6 bases). TRBV23-1 is treated as an ORF (open reading frame) with a function not yet certain. V was shortened by 3 bases and J by 6 bases, with 11 bases between the two germline ends. The CDR3 has 13 residues.

CDR3 DNA: TGTGCCAGCAGCTCCGGACAGGGAGGAGAGACCCAGTACTTC. Its protein product is CASSSGQGGETQYF. The chain carries TRBV7-7 and TRBJ2-5; TRBD1 matches 8 bases. The germline V gene has CDR1 SSHAT and CDR2 FNYEAQ (reference sequence). This CDR3 contains 14 residues. V was clipped by 4 bases and J by 4 bases; unmatched bases: 5.

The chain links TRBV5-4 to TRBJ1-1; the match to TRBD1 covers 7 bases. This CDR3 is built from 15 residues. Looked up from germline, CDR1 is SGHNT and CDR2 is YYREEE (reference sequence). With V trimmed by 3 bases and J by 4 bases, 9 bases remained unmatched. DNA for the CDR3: TGTGCCAGCAGCTCCGTGAAGGGGGCCGTCACTGAAGCTTTCTTT. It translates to CASSSVKGAVTEAFF.

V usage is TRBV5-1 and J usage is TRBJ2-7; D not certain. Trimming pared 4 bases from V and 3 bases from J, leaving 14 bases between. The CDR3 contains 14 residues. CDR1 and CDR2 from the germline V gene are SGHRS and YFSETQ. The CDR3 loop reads CASSPWSPLYEQYF. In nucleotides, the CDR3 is TGCGCCAGCAGCCCCTGGTCCCCTCTCTACGAGCAGTACTTC.

CDR3 sequence reads: CASSVRGFGNTEAFF. DNA of the CDR3: TGTGCCAGCAGTGTCAGGGGATTTGGGAACACTGAAGCTTTCTTT. The V and J genes are TRBV6-1 and TRBJ1-1; a weak D match, TRBD1 (6 bases). Between the trimmed V and J ends, which lost 4 bases and 1 base, there was a span of 13 bases. The CDR3 totals 15 residues. Germline lookup yields CDR1 MNHNS and CDR2 SASEGT.

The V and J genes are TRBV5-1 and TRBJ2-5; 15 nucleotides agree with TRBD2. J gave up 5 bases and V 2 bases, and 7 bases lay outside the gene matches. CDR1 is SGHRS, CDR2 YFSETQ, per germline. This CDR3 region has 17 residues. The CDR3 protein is CASSFGTSGRTGETQYF. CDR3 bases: TGCGCCAGCAGCTTTGGGACTAGCGGGAGGACGGGCGAGACCCAGTACTTC.

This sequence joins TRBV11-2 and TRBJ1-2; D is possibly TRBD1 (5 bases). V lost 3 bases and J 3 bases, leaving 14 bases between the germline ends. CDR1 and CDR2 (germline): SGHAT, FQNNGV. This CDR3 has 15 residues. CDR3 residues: CASSFGLDSYYGYTF. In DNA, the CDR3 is TGTGCCAGCAGCTTTGGACTTGACAGCTACTATGGCTACACCTTC. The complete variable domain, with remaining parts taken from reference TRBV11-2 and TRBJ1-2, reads EAGVAQSPRYKIIEKRQSVAFWCNPISGHATLYWYQQILGQGPKLLIQFQNNGVVDDSQLPKDRFSAERLKGVDSTLKIQPAKLEDSAVYLCASSFGLDSYYGYTFGSGTRLTVV.

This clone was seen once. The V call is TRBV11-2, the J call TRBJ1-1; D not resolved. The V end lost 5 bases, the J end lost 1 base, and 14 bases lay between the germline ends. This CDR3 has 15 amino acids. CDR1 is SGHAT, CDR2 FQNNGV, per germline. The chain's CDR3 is CASSLRVNPNTEAFF. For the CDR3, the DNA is TGTGCCAGCAGCCTTCGCGTAAACCCGAACACTGAAGCTTTCTTT.

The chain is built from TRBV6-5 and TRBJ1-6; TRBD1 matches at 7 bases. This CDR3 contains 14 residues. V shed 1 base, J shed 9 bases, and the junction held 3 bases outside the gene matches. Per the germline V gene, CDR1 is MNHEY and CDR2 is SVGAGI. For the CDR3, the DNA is TGTGCCAGCAGTTACTGGGCAGGGGGTTCACCCCTCCACTTT. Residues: CASSYWAGGSPLHF.

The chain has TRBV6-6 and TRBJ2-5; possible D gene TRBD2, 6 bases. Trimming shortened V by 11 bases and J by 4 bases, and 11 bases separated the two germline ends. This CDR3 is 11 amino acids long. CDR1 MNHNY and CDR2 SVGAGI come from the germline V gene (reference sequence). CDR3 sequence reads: CASKEGETQYF. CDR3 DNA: TGTGCCTCCAAGGAGGGAGAGACCCAGTACTTC.

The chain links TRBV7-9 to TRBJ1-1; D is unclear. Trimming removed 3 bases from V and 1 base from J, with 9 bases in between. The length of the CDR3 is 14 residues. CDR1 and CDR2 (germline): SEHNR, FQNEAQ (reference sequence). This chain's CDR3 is CASSFLAGNTEAFF. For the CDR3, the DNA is TGTGCCAGCAGCTTTCTCGCGGGGAACACTGAAGCTTTCTTT.

The CDR3: CASSLVTHTGELFF. The CDR3 DNA reads as TGTGCCAGCAGCTTAGTGACACACACCGGGGAGCTGTTTTTT. This chain links TRBV7-9 with TRBJ2-2; D is uncertain. This CDR3 spans 14 amino acids. The V end lost 1 base, the J end lost 3 bases, and 6 bases lay between the germline ends. Germline CDR1 SEHNR, CDR2 FQNEAQ (reference sequence).

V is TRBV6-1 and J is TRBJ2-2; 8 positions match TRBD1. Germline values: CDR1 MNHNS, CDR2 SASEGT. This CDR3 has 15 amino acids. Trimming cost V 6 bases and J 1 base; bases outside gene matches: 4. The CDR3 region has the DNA TGTGCCAGCAGGACCGGGACAGGGAACACCGGGGAGCTGTTTTTT. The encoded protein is CASRTGTGNTGELFF.

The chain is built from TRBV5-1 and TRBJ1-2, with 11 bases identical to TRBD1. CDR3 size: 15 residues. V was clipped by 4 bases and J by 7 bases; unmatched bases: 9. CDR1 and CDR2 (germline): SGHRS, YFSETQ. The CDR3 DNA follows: TGCGCCAGCAGCCTACCTGGACAGGGGGCGGGTGGCTACACCTTC. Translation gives CASSLPGQGAGGYTF.